This T cell receptor (beta chain) was identified during a study of identical twins. Findings of the study overall: Carriage of fewer insertions was seen in abundant cord blood beta clonotypes, whereas memory repertoires showed none.

This clonotype occurred a few times. Its antigen is undetermined. This CDR3 spans 16 amino acids. V was cut by 6 bases and J by 4 bases, with 20 bases left in between. Looked up from germline, CDR1 is MDHEN and CDR2 is SYDVKM. Using its own MiXCR run on the 5' RACE reads, TCRdb lists one record per CDR3 protein. The repertoire holds 700,000 to 950,000 distinct CDR3 sequences, with 9% to 15% as singletons. These data were also reused for a study on yellow fever vaccine responses in identical twins.

V is TRBV28 and J is TRBJ2-3; tentatively, D is TRBD2 (6 bases). The sequenced material came from PBMCs. This receptor was identified in a woman aged 18-35 years in good health. The CDR3 DNA reads as TGTGCCAGCAGCCTGGGTCGGGGAAAGCGGGCAGATACGCAGTATTTT. This codes for CASSLGRGKRADTQYF.